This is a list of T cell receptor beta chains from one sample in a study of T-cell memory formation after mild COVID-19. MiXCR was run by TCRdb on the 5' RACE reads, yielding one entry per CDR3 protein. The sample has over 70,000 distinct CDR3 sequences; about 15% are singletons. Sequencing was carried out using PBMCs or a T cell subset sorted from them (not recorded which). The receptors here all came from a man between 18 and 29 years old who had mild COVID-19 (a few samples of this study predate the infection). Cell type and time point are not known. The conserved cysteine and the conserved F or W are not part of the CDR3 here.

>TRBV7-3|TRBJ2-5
ASSQLPGQQETQY
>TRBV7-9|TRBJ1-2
ASSSTVRRDDNYGYT
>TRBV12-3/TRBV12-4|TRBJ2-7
ASSTQGYSYDQY
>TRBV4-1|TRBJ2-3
ASSQVALSSTDTQY
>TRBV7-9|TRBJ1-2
ASMTGPMGYT
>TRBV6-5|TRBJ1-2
ASSYSQGRRGYT
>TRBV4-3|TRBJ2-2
ASSPPPGGELF
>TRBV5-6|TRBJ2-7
ASSGGRDRRINEQY
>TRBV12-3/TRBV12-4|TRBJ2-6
ASLPRGANVLT
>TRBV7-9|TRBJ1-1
ASSGSGHLNTEAF
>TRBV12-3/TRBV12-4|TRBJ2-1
ASSQSGSYNEQF
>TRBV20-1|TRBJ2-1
RAGGFEQF
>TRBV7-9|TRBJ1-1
ASSQGPAEAF
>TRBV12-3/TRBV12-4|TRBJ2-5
ASSWTSSYQETQY
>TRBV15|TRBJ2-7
ATSGRDRAYEQY
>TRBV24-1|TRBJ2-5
ATSDSLGRDQETQY
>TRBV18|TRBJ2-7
ASSHAGPYEQY
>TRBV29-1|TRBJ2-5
SVPGQTPETQY
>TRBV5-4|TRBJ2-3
ASSSTSGGVPDTQY
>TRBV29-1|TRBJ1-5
SVGVGNQPQH
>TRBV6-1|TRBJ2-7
ASSERWYEQY
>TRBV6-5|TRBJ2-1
ASSYGAENEQF
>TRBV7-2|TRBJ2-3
ASSKMVDTQY
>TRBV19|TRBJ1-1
ASSDLTGVVEAF
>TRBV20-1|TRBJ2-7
SAGHRTSYEQY
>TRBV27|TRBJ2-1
ASSFAPAQGQF
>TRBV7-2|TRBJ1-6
ASSQWTGRWNSPLH
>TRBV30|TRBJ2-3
AWSEPPDTQY
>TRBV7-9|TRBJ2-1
ASSSLAGGPINEQF
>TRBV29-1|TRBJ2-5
SVDSQETQY
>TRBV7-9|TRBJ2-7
ASSLERAGEQY
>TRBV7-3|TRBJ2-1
ASSSTGRDNEQF
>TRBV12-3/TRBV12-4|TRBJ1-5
ASSGEANSNQPQH
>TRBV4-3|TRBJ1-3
ASSQDHRGSGNTIY
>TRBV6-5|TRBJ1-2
ASREGSAYGYT
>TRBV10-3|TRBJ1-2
AIMTSGVDGYT
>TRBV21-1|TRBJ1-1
ASSKGRVTEAF
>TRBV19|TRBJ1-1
ASSPTGETEAF
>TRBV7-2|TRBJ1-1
ASSVGRTEAF
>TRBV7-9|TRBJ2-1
ASSLREEQF
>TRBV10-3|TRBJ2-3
AISPDRYQLTDTQY
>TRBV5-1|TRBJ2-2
ASSLAVGAYTGELF
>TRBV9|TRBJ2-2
ASSVAYRPTGELF
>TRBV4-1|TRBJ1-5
ASSHATGRQPQH
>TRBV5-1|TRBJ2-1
ASSQDRAPDDEQF
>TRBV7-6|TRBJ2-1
ASSLLQTSHNEQF
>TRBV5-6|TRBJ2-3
ASSLGSGGALEDTQY
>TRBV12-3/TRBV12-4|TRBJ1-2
ASSFNSFYGYT
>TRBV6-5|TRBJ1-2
ASRRPGQANYGYT
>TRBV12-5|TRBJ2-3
ASGLAVMPGTDTQY
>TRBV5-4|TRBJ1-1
ASSLQNTEAF
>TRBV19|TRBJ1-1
ASSMGKNTEAF
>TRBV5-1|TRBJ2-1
ASSINRGVGNEQF
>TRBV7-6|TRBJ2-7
ASSFALGGRYEQY
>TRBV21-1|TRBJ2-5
ASSKVSGRAETQY